This T cell receptor (beta chain) was found in a study of T cell responses to AZD1222 COVID-19 vaccine. With respect to this clone: No antigen is known for it.

The method was immunoSEQ multiplex PCR; TCRdb's version includes in-frame clones alone and lacks a portion of them. The table lists 100,000 to 120,000 clones, 88% of them singletons, with about 9.1% in the top ten. The CDR3 sequence is 16 residues long. Trimming cost V 5 bases and J 0 bases, with 14 bases left between them. The V gene's germline CDR1 is SGHTA and CDR2 FQGTGA. Whole-study findings and limits: Baseline seropositivity occurred in only a handful of AZD1222 recipients.

The source is an adult in good health. The source material was peripheral blood, sampled on day 0 of AZD1222 vaccination. V is TRBV7-3 and J is TRBJ2-1; D is uncertain. The CDR3 loop is CASSPNPSSSYNEQFF. The CDR3 nucleotides are TGTGCCAGCAGCCCCAACCCAAGTTCCTCCTACAATGAGCAGTTCTTC.